A selection of T cell receptor beta chains follows, all from one sample in a study of T-cell reconstitution after alpha-beta-depleted transplantation in children. MiXCR, run by TCRdb on the PCR reads, gives a single entry per CDR3 protein. The sample records tens of thousands of distinct CDR3 sequences, 12% to 15% being singletons. This sample comprised PBMCs, mostly from graft donor cells, obtained 180 days after TCRalphabeta/CD19-depleted stem cell transplant. These TCRs come from a male patient aged 2 to 9 who had a stem cell transplant for acute lymphoblastic leukemia, so the T cells may come from the graft donor. Each CDR3 is given with its conserved first and last residue. D genes are given only for firm matches. A clone size is listed for some rows: how often the clone was seen (once, few, many), or a class if it is expanded.

V gene	D gene	J gene	clone size	CDR3 protein	CDR3 DNA
TRBV29-1	-	TRBJ1-2	few	CSSHPGRF	TGCAGCTCCCACCCTGGCCGATTC
TRBV20-1	-	TRBJ2-1	few	CSAANGRMRVHEQFF	TGCAGTGCAGCCAACGGGCGGATGAGGGTCCATGAGCAGTTCTTC
TRBV28	-	TRBJ2-7	-	CASSWTPSYEQYF	TGTGCCAGCAGTTGGACACCTTCCTACGAGCAGTACTTC
TRBV29-1	TRBD2	TRBJ2-2	-	CSVGVAGANTGELFF	TGCAGCGTTGGCGTAGCGGGAGCGAACACCGGGGAGCTGTTTTTT
TRBV6-2/TRBV6-3	TRBD1	TRBJ1-1	few	CASSYLGTAYTEAFF	TGTGCCAGCAGTTACCTTGGGACAGCCTACACTGAAGCTTTCTTT
TRBV7-3	-	TRBJ2-3	-	CASSSPSADTQYF	TGTGCCAGCAGCTCCCCGTCAGCTGATACGCAGTATTTT
TRBV28	-	TRBJ2-7	-	CASSLSGGRGGSYEQYF	TGTGCCAGCAGTTTATCGGGGGGCAGGGGAGGCTCCTACGAGCAGTACTTC
TRBV7-6	-	TRBJ2-1	few	CASSFGSSTYNEQFF	TGTGCCAGCAGCTTTGGGAGTTCGACCTACAATGAGCAGTTCTTC
TRBV2	-	TRBJ2-7	many	CASSEAGPLQQAWDSYEQYF	TGTGCCAGCAGTGAAGCGGGACCCCTGCAACAAGCCTGGGATTCCTACGAGCAGTACTTC
TRBV28	TRBD2	TRBJ2-1	few	CASSVTSGSFSEQFF	TGTGCCAGCAGTGTAACTAGCGGGAGCTTCTCTGAGCAGTTCTTC
TRBV4-3	TRBD1	TRBJ1-2	many	CASSPHGQGRYGYTF	TGCGCCAGCAGCCCACATGGACAGGGGAGGTATGGCTACACCTTC
TRBV7-9	-	TRBJ2-3	-	CASSSRARGADTQYF	TGTGCCAGCAGTTCCCGGGCCCGAGGTGCAGATACGCAGTATTTT
TRBV18	-	TRBJ1-4	few	CASSPALESTNEKLFF	TGTGCCAGCTCACCGGCTTTGGAGTCAACTAATGAAAAACTGTTTTTT